This TCR beta chain is drawn from a study of blood T cell repertoires in COVID-19. Study background: T cells, B-cell-depleted T cells, or PBMCs supplied cDNA or gDNA.

This clone was seen just once. V was shortened by 6 bases and J by 8 bases, with 14 bases between the two germline ends. The germline gives CDR1 MNHEY, CDR2 SVGAGI. The CDR3 has 13 residues. Method: immunoSEQ multiplex PCR; TCRdb's copy keeps in-frame clones and lacks some. The sample gives 250,000 to 300,000 clones, about 90% of which show up once; more than 10% is in the top ten. Sample: peripheral blood. This clonotype was obtained from a woman under 40 with COVID-19, enrolled during active disease. The rearrangement links TRBV6-5 to TRBJ2-1, with a possible D match to TRBD2 (5 bases). The CDR3 bases are TGTGCCAGCAGAAAAAATAACGGGGATGAGCAGTTCTTC. Translating gives CASRKNNGDEQFF.